This TCR beta chain emerged from a study of CD8+CD57+ T cells in acquired aplastic anemia. Looking at the study overall: Sorted CD4+ and CD8+ cells gave an average of approximately 3.1 ug of DNA. General study results and limits: Both patients and controls carried the same twenty-nine CD8+ CDR3 sequences.

Trimming removed 4 bases at V and 2 bases at J, with 15 bases between. The germline CDR1 and CDR2 sequences are SGDLS and YYNGEE. CDR3 size: 15 residues. Using genomic DNA as the template, TCR beta VDJ and CDR3 profiling was carried out. Each CDR3 protein is one row after TCRdb ran MiXCR on the reads. The profile shows roughly 260,000 distinct CDR3 sequences, about 44% of them singletons. With regard to this clonotype: The antigen remains unidentified.

Sequencing was done on patients that had shown CD8+CD57+ cell expansion by flow cytometry. Severe acquired aplastic anemia affected all patients. When blood sampling took place, the patients had received no therapy. The sequenced sample was sorted CD4+, CD8+, or CD8+CD57+ T cells (not recorded which) from PBMCs. The V and J genes are TRBV9 and TRBJ1-1; possible D gene TRBD1, 6 bases. The TCR sequence derives from a human donor with aplastic anemia. The CDR3 bases are TGTGCCAGCAGCCCCAAGCGGGGGCCTAACACTGAAGCTTTCTTT. Translation gives CASSPKRGPNTEAFF. Combining the CDR3 with reference TRBV9 and TRBJ1-1 gives the whole variable domain DSGVTQTPKHLITATGQRVTLRCSPRSGDLSVYWYQQSLDQGLQFLIQYYNGEERAKGNILERFSAQQFPDLHSELNLSSLELGDSALYFCASSPKRGPNTEAFFGQGTRLTVV.